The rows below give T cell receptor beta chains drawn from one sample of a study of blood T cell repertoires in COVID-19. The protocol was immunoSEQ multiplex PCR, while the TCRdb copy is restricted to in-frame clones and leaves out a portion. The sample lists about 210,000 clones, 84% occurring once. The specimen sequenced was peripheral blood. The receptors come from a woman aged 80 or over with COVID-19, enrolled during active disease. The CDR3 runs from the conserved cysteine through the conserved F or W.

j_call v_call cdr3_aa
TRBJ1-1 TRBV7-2 CASRKEVNTEAFF
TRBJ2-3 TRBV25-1 CASGERGTDTQYF
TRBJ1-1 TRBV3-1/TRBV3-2 CASSRPGGYEAFF
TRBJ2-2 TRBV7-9 CASSLRDRNTGELFF
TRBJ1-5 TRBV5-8 CASSGGGAVSQPQHF
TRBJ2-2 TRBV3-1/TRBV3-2 CASSPPGRVTGELFF
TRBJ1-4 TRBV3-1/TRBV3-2 CASSDNNEKLFF
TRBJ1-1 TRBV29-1 CSVEPVRQENTEAFF
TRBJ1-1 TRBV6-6 CASSPGQGGTEAFF
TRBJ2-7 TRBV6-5 CASSYGVGRGTYEQYF
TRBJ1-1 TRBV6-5 CASGLMNTEAFF
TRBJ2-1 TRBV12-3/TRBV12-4 CASRSDNEQFF
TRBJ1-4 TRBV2 CASSETVATNEKLFF
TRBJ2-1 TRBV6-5 CASRGQGALNEQFF
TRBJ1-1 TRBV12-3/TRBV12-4 CASSYDRGPEAFF
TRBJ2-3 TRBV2 CASNRATDTQYF
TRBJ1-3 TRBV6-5 CASSFQDDTGNTIYF
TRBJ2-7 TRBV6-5 CASSRKRVAGYEQYF
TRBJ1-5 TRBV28 CASSPHPSNPGGDNQPQHF
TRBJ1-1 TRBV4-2 CASSQDVAGMNTEAFF
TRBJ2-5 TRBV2 CASSLPGLANGETQYF
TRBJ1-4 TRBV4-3 CASSQDHRRGELFF